This T cell receptor beta chain was observed in a study of blood T cell repertoires in COVID-19. On the study more broadly: Samples came from the United States, Italy and Spain, spanning acute and convalescent COVID-19.

Authors' analysis steps: It was from reference gene primer amplification that nucleated cell counts were estimated. Only in-frame clones appear in the TCRdb table, and some are missing; sequencing was by immunoSEQ multiplex PCR. D and trimming were read from the DNA, whereas the V and J calls and clone size are those reported in that table. The sample gives 200,000 to 300,000 clones, about 80% of which show up once; approximately 9.6% is in the top ten. This CDR3 has 15 amino acids. J was trimmed by 9 bases and V by 5 bases; bases with no gene match: 13. Looked up from germline, CDR1 is SGHRS and CDR2 is YFSETQ. In its sample, this clone was seen a few times.

The sequence derives from a woman older than 75 with acute or convalescent COVID-19. The specimen sequenced was peripheral blood. V and J are TRBV5-1 and TRBJ1-5; 8 bases are shared with TRBD1. The CDR3 region is CASRKETGVGWPQHF. For the CDR3, the DNA is TGCGCCAGCAGGAAGGAGACAGGGGTTGGTTGGCCCCAGCATTTT.